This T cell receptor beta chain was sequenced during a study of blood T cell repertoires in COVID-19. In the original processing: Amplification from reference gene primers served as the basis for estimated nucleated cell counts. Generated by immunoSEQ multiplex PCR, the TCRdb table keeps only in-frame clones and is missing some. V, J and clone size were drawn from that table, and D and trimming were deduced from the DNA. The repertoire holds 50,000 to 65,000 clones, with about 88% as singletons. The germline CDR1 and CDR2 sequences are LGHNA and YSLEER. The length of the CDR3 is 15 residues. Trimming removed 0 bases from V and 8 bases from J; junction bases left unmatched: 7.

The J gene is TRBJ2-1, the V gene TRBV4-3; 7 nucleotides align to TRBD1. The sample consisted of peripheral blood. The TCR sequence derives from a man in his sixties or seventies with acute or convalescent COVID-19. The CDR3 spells CASSQDSLGQYEQFF. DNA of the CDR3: TGCGCCAGCAGCCAAGATAGTTTGGGACAGTATGAGCAGTTCTTC.